Sequencing of this T cell receptor (beta chain) was carried out in a study of CD8+ T cells in alopecia areata. Specified treatment: oral pan-JAK inhibitor, 5-10 mg twice daily. Regarding the study as a whole: Uncertainty remains about how baseline CD8+ expansion links to response, with one nonresponder. Lesional scalp exceeded normal scalp in clonality, especially in alopecia totalis/universalis. The study found tofacitinib significantly decreased scalp clonality and expanded CD8+ clones among the top 100.

A remark on this clone: The target antigen is unknown.

Sequencing templates came from extracted RNA that was reverse transcribed into cDNA. Only in-frame clones appear in the TCRdb table, and some are missing; sequencing was by immunoSEQ multiplex PCR. This sample carries 200,000 to 250,000 clones, 50% to 60% of them seen once, and the ten largest clones take roughly 1.5%. This CDR3 is built from 14 residues. The V and J ends lost 5 bases and 6 bases respectively, with 12 bases between them. Germline CDR1 SGHRS, CDR2 YFSETQ. The receptor's source is a human donor with alopecia areata. This chain joins TRBV5-1 and TRBJ1-6; D is uncertain. The source material was CD4+ T cells sorted from blood, sampled at week 4, from a patient treated with tofacitinib. CDR3 in DNA: TGCGCCAGCAGACGTGCACAGACTAATTCACCCCTCCACTTT. The encoded protein is CASRRAQTNSPLHF.